These T cell receptor beta chains were read from a single sample in a study of identical twins. Using its own MiXCR run on the 5' RACE reads, TCRdb lists one record per CDR3 protein. Of approximately 680,000 distinct CDR3 sequences in the sample, 7.1% were seen once. The sample was also reused in another study, on yellow fever vaccine responses in identical twins.

Sample: PBMCs. All receptors derive from a woman between 18 and 30 years old in good health. Each CDR3 is given with its conserved first and last residue. Each record gives: clone size, J gene, V gene, CDR3 length, CDR3 protein. Clone size is shown for a subset of rows, as once, few, many or a class of expanded clone.

size: few
J: TRBJ2-1
V: TRBV3-1
length: 12
CDR3: CASSQVRFEQFF

size: many
J: TRBJ1-6
V: TRBV28
length: 16
CDR3: CASRNSGSSYNSPLHF

size: many
J: TRBJ2-3
V: TRBV5-1
length: 15
CDR3: CASSSGLAGIDTQYF

size: many
J: TRBJ2-7
V: TRBV29-1
length: 13
CDR3: CSVQQADPYEQYF

size: few
J: TRBJ2-2
V: TRBV3-1
length: 14
CDR3: CASSQVGSPGELFF

size: many
J: TRBJ2-7
V: TRBV4-1
length: 15
CDR3: CASSPGQYSHYEQYF

size: -
J: TRBJ1-2
V: TRBV12-3/TRBV12-4
length: 11
CDR3: CASSVSYGYTF

size: -
J: TRBJ1-1
V: TRBV20-1
length: 13
CDR3: CSAVKDTTLEAFF

size: few
J: TRBJ1-4
V: TRBV7-9
length: 14
CDR3: CASSPGYFNEKLFF

size: -
J: TRBJ2-7
V: TRBV5-1
length: 15
CDR3: CASSLSGDRPHEQYF

size: -
J: TRBJ1-2
V: TRBV24-1
length: 14
CDR3: CATSDWTGNYGYTF

size: -
J: TRBJ2-7
V: TRBV29-1
length: 11
CDR3: CSVVNTYEQYF

size: few
J: TRBJ2-2
V: TRBV19
length: 13
CDR3: CASVRGVGGELFF

size: few
J: TRBJ2-3
V: TRBV28
length: 14
CDR3: CASSSTSGRVTQYF

size: few
J: TRBJ1-5
V: TRBV20-1
length: 14
CDR3: CSAHRGGTNQPQHF

size: -
J: TRBJ2-5
V: TRBV7-2
length: 15
CDR3: CASSSSGGGGETQYF

size: -
J: TRBJ1-1
V: TRBV25-1
length: 13
CDR3: CASRLSGANEAFF

size: many
J: TRBJ1-5
V: TRBV28
length: 14
CDR3: CASSPDISNQPQHF

size: -
J: TRBJ1-5
V: TRBV7-2
length: 13
CDR3: CASSADIDQPQHF

size: few
J: TRBJ2-3
V: TRBV20-1
length: 15
CDR3: CSAGGLNKPTDTQYF

size: -
J: TRBJ1-5
V: TRBV10-3
length: 17
CDR3: CAISDGGGQGLHQPQHF